What follows describes a single T cell receptor beta chain. The antigen is not known. The data were taken from a study of T cells in localized non-small cell lung cancer. General study points: Because sequencing included only one region (of the tumor), heterogeneity remains possible. There were a median around 59 of the top 100 tumor clones appearing in adjacent lung. The greatest T cell clonality was found in uninvolved adjacent lung (higher than in tumor). An association was observed between higher blood T cell density and longer overall survival.

Germline lookup yields CDR1 MDHEN and CDR2 SYDVKM. The CDR3 is made up of 15 amino acids. The ends lost 5 bases at V and 1 base at J; junction bases unmatched: 4. The assay was immunoSEQ multiplex PCR, and TCRdb's table has in-frame clones only and misses some. The repertoire includes about 43,000 clones, 75% to 95% of them detected once, and 10% sits in the top ten. This rearrangement joins TRBV28 to TRBJ2-2, with 7 nucleotides matching TRBD2. The clonotype comes from a woman aged 40 to 75 with stage II lung adenocarcinoma. The sample consisted of PBMCs, taken before any cancer treatment. The CDR3 spells CASSPSGMNTGELFF. The CDR3 DNA reads TGTGCCAGCAGTCCCAGCGGGATGAACACCGGGGAGCTGTTTTTT.